The sequence of this TCR beta chain was determined in a study of technical replicates of blood from a handful of donors. The data were produced by immunoSEQ multiplex PCR, yet TCRdb's version contains in-frame clones alone and is incomplete. The table has around 80,000 clones, 93% seen once. This clone was recorded only once. This TCR was sampled from a human donor in good health. The sequencing sample was made of T cells isolated from PBMCs.

Written as DNA, the CDR3 is TGCGCCAGCAGCTTGCCGGGGGTAGGGAACACCATATATTTT. It specifies CASSLPGVGNTIYF. This chain uses TRBV5-1 with TRBJ1-3, with D possibly being TRBD1 (5 bases). The CDR3 has 14 amino acids. Trimming removed 1 base at V and 7 bases at J, with 12 bases between. Germline V lookup: CDR1 SGHRS, CDR2 YFSETQ. The whole variable domain, filled in from reference TRBV5-1 and TRBJ1-3, reads KAGVTQTPRYLIKTRGQQVTLSCSPISGHRSVSWYQQTPGQGLQFLFEYFSETQRNKGNFPGRFSGRQFSNSRSEMNVSTLELGDSALYLCASSLPGVGNTIYFGEGSWLTVV.